What follows are 4 T cell receptor beta chains derived from one specimen sequenced in a study of blood T cells in healthy people across ages. The authors ran a second PCR of about 6 to 11 cycles using a sample-barcoded 5' primer and a J-beta primer mix. TCRdb independently ran MiXCR on the 5' RACE reads; one entry per CDR3 protein. The sample includes about 580,000 distinct CDR3 sequences, roughly 48% of them seen just once. The specimen was blood. Receptors originate from a man of 80 years or more in good health.

The chain employs TRBV2 and TRBJ2-1; 8 bases agree with TRBD1. V shed 6 bases, J shed 4 bases, and the junction held 8 bases outside the gene matches. CDR3 length equals 15 residues. From germline, CDR1 is SNHLY and CDR2 FYNNEI. Here the CDR3 DNA reads TGTGCCAGCAGCCTAGACAGGGGTCAATACAATGAGCAGTTCTTC. Encoded protein: CASSLDRGQYNEQFF.

This chain uses TRBV6-2 or TRBV6-3 with TRBJ1-1, with D unresolved. The CDR3 consists of 12 residues. Germline V lookup: CDR1 MNHEY, CDR2 SVGEGT. V lost 0 bases, J lost 7 bases, and 6 bases lay in between. The CDR3 sequence: CASSYSLLEAFF. The CDR3 DNA reads as TGTGCCAGCAGTTACTCCCTGCTTGAAGCTTTCTTT.

The chain employs TRBV20-1 and TRBJ2-6, with 8 bases fitting TRBD1. V dropped 6 bases and J dropped 0; count of bases not matched to a gene: 7. Germline CDR1 is DFQATT and CDR2 is SNEGSKA (reference sequence). The CDR3 length is 16 residues. The CDR3 DNA is TGCAGTGCCCTCGGACAGGGTAGCTCTGGGGCCAACGTCCTGACTTTC. This sequence encodes CSALGQGSSGANVLTF.

The chain employs TRBV7-2 and TRBJ2-7, with 7 bases matching TRBD1. CDR1 is SGHTA and CDR2 is FQGNSA in the germline V gene. This CDR3 has 14 amino acids. V trimming: 4 bases; J trimming: 3 bases; junction bases outside the gene matches: 6. CDR3: CASSSTGAIYEQYF. CDR3 DNA: TGTGCCAGCAGCTCAACAGGGGCCATCTACGAGCAGTACTTC.